The 17 T cell receptor beta chains below were found in one sample sequenced in a study of cytomegalovirus exposure and HLA in healthy donors (dated by TCRdb to the late 2010s). The library was generated by the immunoSEQ multiplex PCR assay. Held by TCRdb, this immuneACCESS table contains in-frame sequences only and omits some clones. Under half of the omission traces to an unresolved V gene where checked; the cause of the rest is unknown. Within this sample are just over 80,000 clones, with approximately 96% of them counted one time only. 1.3% of the sample comes from the top ten. Sequenced material: PBMCs. The receptors originated from a woman in her late teens or twenties in good health and CMV-seronegative.

CDR3 residues: CASSQQGSNQPQHF. In DNA, the CDR3 is TGTGCCAGCAGCCAACAGGGTAGCAATCAGCCCCAGCATTTT. This chain joins TRBV11-3 and TRBJ1-5; perhaps TRBD1 as D (6 bases). CDR3 length: 14 amino acids. The germline V and J ends were trimmed by 5 bases and 0 bases, with 8 bases remaining between them. CDR1 is SGHNT, CDR2 YENEEA, per germline. The whole variable domain, remainder taken from reference TRBV11-3 and TRBJ1-5, is EAGVVQSPRYKIIEKKQPVAFWCNPISGHNTLYWYLQNLGQGPELLIRYENEEAVDDSQLPKDRFSAERLKGVDSTLKIQPAELGDSAVYLCASSQQGSNQPQHFGDGTRLSIL.

This chain connects TRBV10-3 to TRBJ2-1; 9 bases line up with TRBD2. V dropped 7 bases and J dropped 5; count of bases not matched to a gene: 6. The CDR3 spans 14 residues. The germline gives CDR1 ENHRY, CDR2 SYGVKD. CDR3 nucleotides: TGTGCCATCAAGGTAGGGACTAGCAACAATGAGCAGTTCTTC. This gives the protein CAIKVGTSNNEQFF.

The chain has TRBV25-1 and TRBJ1-5, with 7 nucleotides matching TRBD1. The CDR3 contains 14 residues. Losses at the gene ends were 8 bases for V and 6 bases for J; bases not matched to a gene: 10. CDR1 and CDR2 from the germline V gene are MGHDK and SYGVNS. CDR3 sequence: CASPGTVFGQPQHF. The DNA for the CDR3 is TGTGCCAGCCCGGGGACAGTTTTTGGTCAGCCCCAGCATTTT.

The table lists this clone with a count of one. This chain joins TRBV5-4 and TRBJ2-3, with D tentatively TRBD2 (6 bases). Between the trimmed V and J ends, which lost 5 bases and 0 bases, there was a span of 10 bases. This CDR3 has 14 amino acids. Looked up from germline, CDR1 is SGHNT and CDR2 is YYREEE (reference sequence). The CDR3 region is CASRASASTDTQYF. CDR3 nucleotides: TGTGCCAGCAGGGCTAGCGCTAGCACAGATACGCAGTATTTT.

The J gene is TRBJ2-1, the V gene TRBV4-1; D perhaps matches TRBD2 (5 bases). The CDR3 has 13 amino acids. V was cut by 6 bases and J by 4 bases, with 10 bases left in between. The germline gives CDR1 MGHRA, CDR2 YSYEKL. The CDR3: CASSIARYNEQFF. The CDR3, as DNA: TGCGCCAGCAGTATAGCGAGGTACAATGAGCAGTTCTTC.

The chain couples TRBV5-1 to TRBJ2-1; no definite D call. The CDR3 is 11 residues long. V was cut by 4 bases and J by 7 bases, with 6 bases left in between. Germline values: CDR1 SGHRS, CDR2 YFSETQ. CDR3 nucleotide sequence: TGCGCCAGCAGCGTAATAAATGAGCAGTTCTTC. Its protein is CASSVINEQFF.

The gene calls are TRBV11-2 and TRBJ1-3; 8 bases agree with TRBD1. With 3 bases clipped from V and 4 bases from J, the junction kept 5 bases outside the gene matches. The germline V gene encodes CDR1 SGHAT and CDR2 FQNNGV. This CDR3 region has 15 residues. Here the CDR3 reads CASSLRQGQGNTIYF. CDR3 DNA: TGTGCCAGCAGCTTGAGACAGGGGCAGGGAAACACCATATATTTT. The full variable domain, its missing parts supplied by reference TRBV11-2 and TRBJ1-3, is EAGVAQSPRYKIIEKRQSVAFWCNPISGHATLYWYQQILGQGPKLLIQFQNNGVVDDSQLPKDRFSAERLKGVDSTLKIQPAKLEDSAVYLCASSLRQGQGNTIYFGEGSWLTVV.

The chain carries TRBV7-6 and TRBJ1-2; 7 nucleotides match TRBD1. V shed 1 base, J shed 7 bases, and the junction held 3 bases outside the gene matches. CDR3 size: 13 residues. Germline V gives CDR1 SGHVS, CDR2 FNYEAQ. The CDR3 reads CASSLDRGSGYTF. The CDR3 DNA follows: TGTGCCAGCAGCTTAGACAGGGGCTCTGGCTACACCTTC. Filled out from reference TRBV7-6 and TRBJ1-2, the complete variable domain reads GAGVSQSPRYKVTKRGQDVALRCDPISGHVSLYWYRQALGQGPEFLTYFNYEAQQDKSGLPNDRFSAERPEGSISTLTIQRTEQRDSAMYRCASSLDRGSGYTFGSGTRLTVV.

The CDR3 DNA follows: TGTGCCAGTACCGCCATAAACAGGGAACGGTCCAAAAACATTCAGTACTTC. This translates into CASTAINRERSKNIQYF. The chain uses TRBV19 and TRBJ2-4, with D possibly matching TRBD1 (6 bases). The CDR3 totals 17 residues. Germline V gene sequence: CDR1 LNHDA, CDR2 SQIVND (reference sequence). V lost 7 bases to trimming and J lost 2 bases, with 21 bases between them.

This clone was seen only once. The CDR3 DNA reads TGTGCCAGCAGCTTATCCGACAGGTCTCTGTTTTTT. As protein: CASSLSDRSLFF. The V and J genes are TRBV7-9 and TRBJ1-4; weak D call: TRBD1 (6 bases). The CDR3 is made up of 12 amino acids. CDR1 and CDR2 (germline): SEHNR, FQNEAQ (reference sequence). V gave up 2 bases and J gave up 14 bases, with 12 bases separating them. Full variable domain (missing parts from reference TRBV7-9 and TRBJ1-4): DTGVSQNPRHKITKRGQNVTFRCDPISEHNRLYWYRQTLGQGPEFLTYFQNEAQLEKSRLLSDRFSAERPKGSFSTLEIQRTEQGDSAMYLCASSLSDRSLFFGSGTQLSVL.

The chain recombines TRBV29-1 with TRBJ2-1, with 8 bases that match TRBD1. The CDR3 covers 14 residues. Trimming took 6 bases from V and 1 from J; bases not matched to a gene: 5. The germline V gene encodes CDR1 SQVTM and CDR2 ANQGSEA. Here the CDR3 DNA reads TGCAGCGTAGGGGGGACAGGATCCTACAATGAGCAGTTCTTC. This translates into CSVGGTGSYNEQFF.

The rearrangement uses TRBV10-1 and TRBJ2-7; D is unresolved. With 3 bases removed from V and 6 bases from J, the gap between germline ends came to 12 bases. The CDR3 totals 13 residues. The germline V gene encodes CDR1 WNHNN and CDR2 SYGVQD (reference sequence). The CDR3 DNA reads TGCGCCAGCAGTGAAGATCTAGAGCCCGAGCAGTACTTC. Translating it yields CASSEDLEPEQYF.

The chain uses TRBV9 and TRBJ2-7; 12 bases are shared with TRBD2. V lost 3 bases and J lost 2; bases outside the gene matches: 9. CDR3 length: 17 residues. Germline values: CDR1 SGDLS, CDR2 YYNGEE. The CDR3, as DNA: TGTGCCAGCAGCGCCTTACCGGGACTAGCGGGTCCCTACGAGCAGTACTTC. Translation: CASSALPGLAGPYEQYF.

V usage is TRBV10-3 and J usage is TRBJ2-3; 14 bases are a match to TRBD2. This CDR3 is built from 16 residues. Germline assignment: CDR1 ENHRY and CDR2 SYGVKD. The junction had 5 bases not matched to a gene; V was cut back by 8 bases and J by 1 base. CDR3 nucleotides: TGTGCCATCGGGGGACTAGCGGGAGTGGGCACAGATACGCAGTATTTT. It encodes CAIGGLAGVGTDTQYF.

The J gene is TRBJ1-2, the V gene TRBV11-2, with TRBD1 identical over 7 bases. This CDR3 has 16 amino acids. Germline V gene lookup returns CDR1 SGHAT and CDR2 FQNNGV. The V and J ends lost 6 bases and 3 bases, in that order; junction bases with no gene match: 13. The CDR3 region has the DNA TGTGCCAGCAGAGCTACTCTGACAGGGCCTTACTATGGCTACACCTTC. Translating gives CASRATLTGPYYGYTF.

The V and J genes are TRBV19 and TRBJ2-1; weak D call: TRBD2 (6 bases). The CDR3 is 14 residues long. Germline CDR1 and CDR2: LNHDA and SQIVND (reference sequence). The V end lost 4 bases, the J end lost 10 bases, and 17 bases lay between the germline ends. CDR3 DNA sequence: TGTGCCAGTAGTACCGGGAGCCCGATTGGAGAGCAGTTCTTC. Translation gives CASSTGSPIGEQFF.

V usage is TRBV7-9 and J usage is TRBJ1-3; possibly TRBD1 for D (6 bases). V was shortened by 3 bases and J by 4 bases, with 7 bases between the two germline ends. CDR1 is SEHNR and CDR2 is FQNEAQ in the germline V gene (reference sequence). The CDR3 runs 13 residues. The CDR3 region has the DNA TGTGCCAGCAGCTTGGGGGCGGGAAACACCATATATTTT. It yields the protein CASSLGAGNTIYF.